The sequence of this T cell receptor beta chain was determined in a study of cytomegalovirus exposure and HLA in healthy donors. General study findings and limits: No immune exposure information besides CMV serostatus was available.

V trimming: 4 bases; J trimming: 3 bases; junction bases outside the gene matches: 6. This CDR3 spans 15 amino acids. CDR1 and CDR2 (germline): MNHEY, SMNVEV (reference sequence). With 60 Vbeta and 13 Jbeta primers, the PCR was carried out. Libraries were prepared by immunoSEQ multiplex PCR; TCRdb keeps only in-frame clonotypes and omits some of them. The sample records some 110,000 clones, over 75% being singletons. With regard to this clone: The antigen is unknown.

This clonotype was sampled from a middle-aged woman in good health and CMV-seropositive. Material: PBMCs. V is TRBV27 and J is TRBJ2-7, with 10 positions matching TRBD1. As DNA, the CDR3 is TGTGCCAGCAGTTCGGGACAGGGGTGGGACTACGAGCAGTACTTC. Protein sequence: CASSSGQGWDYEQYF.